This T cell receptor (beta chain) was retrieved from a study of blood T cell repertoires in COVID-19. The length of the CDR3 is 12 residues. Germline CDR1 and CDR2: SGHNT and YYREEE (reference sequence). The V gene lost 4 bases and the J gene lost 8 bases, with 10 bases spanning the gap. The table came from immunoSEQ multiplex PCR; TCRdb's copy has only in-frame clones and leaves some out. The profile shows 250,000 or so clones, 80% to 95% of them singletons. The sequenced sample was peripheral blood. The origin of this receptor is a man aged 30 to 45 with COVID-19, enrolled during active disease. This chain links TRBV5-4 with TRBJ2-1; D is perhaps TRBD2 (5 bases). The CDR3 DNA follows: TGTGCCAGCAGCCCAAGCGGAGATGAGCAGTTCTTC. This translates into CASSPSGDEQFF.